This T cell receptor beta chain originates from a study of T-cell reconstitution after alpha-beta-depleted transplantation in children. The CDR3 contains 15 residues. V shed 6 bases and J shed 0 bases, with 17 bases lying between them. The germline V gene encodes CDR1 DFQATT and CDR2 SNEGSKA (reference sequence). The library targeted TCRbeta and was prepared with unique molecular identifiers. TCRdb independently ran MiXCR on the PCR reads; one entry per CDR3 protein. The sample contains about 610,000 distinct CDR3 sequences, roughly 10% of which appear only once. The chain couples TRBV20-1 to TRBJ2-5; D remains unclear. The starting material was PBMCs from the stem cell graft donor, obtained from the stem cell graft. The sequence was collected from a human donor who donated a stem cell graft to a child with acute myeloid leukemia. CDR3 sequence reads: CSAATGGKYQETQYF. The CDR3 DNA follows: TGCAGTGCCGCAACCGGCGGAAAGTACCAAGAGACCCAGTACTTC.